The T cell receptor (beta chain) under discussion was sequenced for a study of technical replicates of blood from several donors. The CDR3 has 16 residues. From germline, CDR1 is SGHRS and CDR2 YFSETQ. Trimming left V 3 bases short and J 3 bases short, with 13 bases between. Produced via immunoSEQ multiplex PCR; TCRdb's table is partial and in-frame only. The sample consists of 70,000 to 85,000 clones, 92% of them appearing once. The TCR sequence derives from a human donor in good health. The sequenced sample was T cells isolated from PBMCs. V and J are TRBV5-1 and TRBJ1-6; D is ambiguous. The CDR3 reads CASSSDYDGYNSPLHF. The CDR3 coding sequence is TGCGCCAGCAGCTCGGACTACGACGGCTATAATTCACCCCTCCACTTT.